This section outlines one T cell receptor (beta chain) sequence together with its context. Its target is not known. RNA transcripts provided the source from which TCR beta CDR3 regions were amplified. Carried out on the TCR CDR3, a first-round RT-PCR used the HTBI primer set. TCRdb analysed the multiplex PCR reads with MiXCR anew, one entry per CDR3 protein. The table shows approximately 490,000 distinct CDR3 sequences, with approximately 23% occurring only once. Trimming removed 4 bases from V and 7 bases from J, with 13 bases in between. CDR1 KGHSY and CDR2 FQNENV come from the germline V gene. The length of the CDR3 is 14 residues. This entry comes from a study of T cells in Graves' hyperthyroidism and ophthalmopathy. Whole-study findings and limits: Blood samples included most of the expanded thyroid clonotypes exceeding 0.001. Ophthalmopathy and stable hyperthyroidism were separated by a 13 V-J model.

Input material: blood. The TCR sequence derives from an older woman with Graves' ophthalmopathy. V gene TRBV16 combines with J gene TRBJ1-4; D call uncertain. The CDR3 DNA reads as TGTGCCAGCAGCCCTCCCGGGTCAGGTGAAAAACTGTTTTTT. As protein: CASSPPGSGEKLFF.